These 32 T cell receptor beta chains share one sample of origin, sequenced in a study of T-cell reconstitution after alpha-beta-depleted transplantation in children. TCRbeta library preparation incorporated unique molecular identifiers. TCRdb reprocessed the PCR reads via MiXCR and lists one record per CDR3 protein. The sample has about 980,000 distinct CDR3 sequences; about 29% are singletons. The source material was PBMCs, mostly from graft donor cells, sampled 360 days after TCRalphabeta/CD19-depleted stem cell transplant. The receptors were gathered from a boy under two years old who had a stem cell transplant for SCID, so the T cells may come from the graft donor.

This clonotype appeared a few times. The chain carries TRBV29-1 and TRBJ2-3; D ambiguous. V lost 7 bases and J 6 bases, leaving 14 bases between the germline ends. This CDR3 region has 12 residues. Germline lookup yields CDR1 SQVTM and CDR2 ANQGSEA. CDR3 bases: TGCAGCGGGAGTGGGGATCCGGATACGCAGTATTTT. It translates to CSGSGDPDTQYF.

The chain carries TRBV5-1 and TRBJ2-1; 10 bases fit TRBD1. Germline CDR1 SGHRS, CDR2 YFSETQ. CDR3 length equals 17 residues. V was pared by 0 bases and J by 5 bases, with 8 bases of the junction left unmatched. CDR3 DNA sequence: TGCGCCAGCAGCTTGGGGGACAGGGGCCGCTGGAACAATGAGCAGTTCTTC. It yields the protein CASSLGDRGRWNNEQFF.

The rearrangement joins TRBV12-3 or TRBV12-4 to TRBJ2-1; TRBD2 matches at 9 bases. This CDR3 is 16 amino acids long. The V gene end was trimmed by 7 bases and the J gene end by 8 bases; junction bases not matched to a gene: 15. The CDR3 nucleotides read TGTGCCAGCACTTGGGACCCCGGGACTAGCTTTTATGAGCAGTTCTTC. Its translation: CASTWDPGTSFYEQFF.

This chain links TRBV6-1 with TRBJ2-2; 8 nucleotides line up with TRBD2. Germline lookup yields CDR1 MNHNS and CDR2 SASEGT. CDR3 length: 16 amino acids. V trimming: 7 bases; J trimming: 5 bases; junction bases outside the gene matches: 12. CDR3 sequence: CASTRQAGGKTGELFF. CDR3 nucleotides: TGTGCCAGCACCCGACAGGCGGGGGGTAAAACCGGGGAGCTGTTTTTT.

The chain joins TRBV7-9 to TRBJ2-3; no clear D gene. V was clipped by 0 bases and J by 7 bases, with 17 bases between them. CDR1 is SEHNR and CDR2 is FQNEAQ in the germline V gene (reference sequence). There are 16 residues in the CDR3. The CDR3 loop reads CASSLADGSPPYTQYF. The CDR3 nucleotides are TGTGCCAGCAGCTTAGCGGACGGGTCTCCGCCGTATACGCAGTATTTT.

The chain employs TRBV5-1 and TRBJ1-1, with D perhaps TRBD1 (6 bases). The V gene's germline CDR1 is SGHRS and CDR2 YFSETQ. The V gene lost 7 bases and the J gene lost 5 bases, with 15 bases spanning the gap. There are 13 residues in the CDR3. The CDR3 loop is CASLGGSGTEAFF. The CDR3 DNA sequence: TGCGCCAGCTTGGGGGGCTCGGGAACTGAAGCTTTCTTT.

The J gene is TRBJ1-1, the V gene TRBV20-1; D is possibly TRBD1 (6 bases). CDR3 length: 15 residues. V shed 6 bases and J shed 2 bases, with 19 bases lying between them. CDR1 is DFQATT, CDR2 SNEGSKA, per germline (reference sequence). For the CDR3, the DNA is TGCAGTGCCCCCCCGAGGGGGGTCGGCAACACTGAAGCTTTCTTT. Translating it yields CSAPPRGVGNTEAFF.

This clonotype has more than one count but fewer than ten. The rearrangement uses TRBV6-1 and TRBJ2-1; D remains unclear. Germline V gene sequence: CDR1 MNHNS, CDR2 SASEGT. V lost 1 base, J lost 2 bases, and 12 bases lay in between. This CDR3 has 16 residues. In DNA form, the CDR3 reads TGTGCCAGCAGTGAAGGCGGTCTTATGGCCTACAATGAGCAGTTCTTC. As protein: CASSEGGLMAYNEQFF.

This clonotype was picked up a small number of times. This chain links TRBV6-2 or TRBV6-3 with TRBJ2-2; tentatively, D is TRBD2 (5 bases). V was clipped by 5 bases and J by 6 bases, with 19 bases between them. The V gene's germline CDR1 is MNHEY and CDR2 SVGEGT. The CDR3 runs 16 residues. CDR3 bases: TGTGCCAGCAGTCGATTCCGGGAAAAAACCGCCGGGGAGCTGTTTTTT. Translation: CASSRFREKTAGELFF.

The chain has TRBV6-1 and TRBJ1-1, with D perhaps TRBD1 (5 bases). CDR1 MNHNS and CDR2 SASEGT come from the germline V gene. The ends were cut back, 5 bases at V and 3 bases at J, with 19 bases in the middle. CDR3 size: 16 residues. CDR3 sequence (DNA): TGTGCCAGCAGTCGCCTTGGGGGGGGGAAAGACACTGAAGCTTTCTTT. Translation: CASSRLGGGKDTEAFF.

This chain links TRBV6-2 or TRBV6-3 with TRBJ2-5; D is unclear. CDR3 length: 14 amino acids. V was trimmed by 2 bases and J by 4 bases, leaving 11 bases between them. CDR1 MNHEY and CDR2 SVGEGT come from the germline V gene. This chain's CDR3 is CASSYPDVLETQYF. In DNA, the CDR3 is TGTGCCAGCAGTTACCCGGACGTTTTAGAGACCCAGTACTTC.

In nucleotides, the CDR3 is TGCGCCAGCAGTCCTGACTTTAGGGTGAACAATGAGCAGTTCTTC. Translating it yields CASSPDFRVNNEQFF. The chain joins TRBV5-1 to TRBJ2-1; no clear D. Trimming left V 5 bases short and J 5 bases short, with 17 bases between. CDR1 is SGHRS, CDR2 YFSETQ, per germline. This CDR3 has 15 residues.

There are many counts of this clonotype. The chain recombines TRBV4-1 with TRBJ2-7; no clear D. The CDR3 contains 16 residues. Trimming took off 0 bases at V and 3 bases at J, with 15 bases between the two ends. CDR1 MGHRA and CDR2 YSYEKL come from the germline V gene. DNA for the CDR3: TGCGCCAGCAGCCAAGAAGGCCAGGAGAACAGCTACGAGCAGTACTTC. This sequence encodes CASSQEGQENSYEQYF.

This chain joins TRBV21-1 and TRBJ2-3; the D segment call TRBD1 is taken from the table without a DNA check. TRBV21-1 is designated a pseudogene. The CDR3 spans 18 residues. CDR3 residues: CASSNRLGAAGITDTQYF. The CDR3, as DNA: TGTGCCAGCAGCAACCGTTTGGGCGCAGCGGGGATCACAGATACGCAGTATTTT.

The V and J genes are TRBV12-3 or TRBV12-4 and TRBJ1-3; 8 bases are shared with TRBD1. The CDR3 is 14 amino acids. The ends lost 5 bases at V and 7 bases at J; junction bases unmatched: 7. CDR3 loop: CASSPRTGRNTIYF. CDR3 DNA: TGTGCCAGCAGTCCCCGGACAGGGCGGAACACCATATATTTT.

This sequence joins TRBV6-5 and TRBJ1-6; 8 nucleotides line up with TRBD1. Germline loops: CDR1 MNHEY, CDR2 SVGAGI. J gave up 2 bases and V 2 bases, and 5 bases lay outside the gene matches. The CDR3 is 17 residues long. CDR3 DNA sequence: TGTGCCAGCAGTTACGGACAGGGTGGTACCTATAATTCACCCCTCCACTTT. The encoded protein is CASSYGQGGTYNSPLHF.

The J gene is TRBJ2-3, the V gene TRBV3-1, with 8 bases that match TRBD2. This CDR3 contains 17 residues. The V segment lost 4 bases and the J segment 0 bases; nucleotides outside the gene matches: 9. Per the germline V gene, CDR1 is LGHDT and CDR2 is YNNKEL (reference sequence). CDR3 sequence: CASSRPIAGQSTDTQYF. The CDR3 nucleotides are TGTGCCAGCAGCCGGCCAATAGCGGGGCAGAGCACAGATACGCAGTATTTT.

The V gene is TRBV7-8, the J gene TRBJ1-6; 10 nucleotides agree with TRBD1. From germline, CDR1 is SGHVS and CDR2 FQNEAQ. J lost 10 bases, V lost 5 bases, and 8 bases had no gene match. The CDR3 covers 15 residues. For the CDR3, the DNA is TGTGCCAGCAGCCCCCTAGGGACAGGGGCCTCACCCCTCCACTTT. It is translated as CASSPLGTGASPLHF. Full variable domain (rest looked up from reference TRBV7-8 and TRBJ1-6): GAGVSQSPRYKVAKRGQDVALRCDPISGHVSLFWYQQALGQGPEFLTYFQNEAQLDKSGLPSDRFFAERPEGSVSTLKIQRTQQEDSAVYLCASSPLGTGASPLHFGNGTRLTVT.

This clonotype was counted between two and nine times. The junction differs from germline at one of its ends, possibly a read error. The gene calls are TRBV29-1 and TRBJ1-1, with TRBD1 as a possible D gene (6 bases). The CDR3 is 13 residues long. The germline gives CDR1 SQVTM, CDR2 ANQGSEA. The CDR3 loop is CSVEGTLNTEAFF. CDR3 DNA: TGCAGCGTGGAAGGGACATTGAACACTGAAGCTTTCTTT. Based on the CDR3 plus reference TRBV29-1 and TRBJ1-1, the full variable domain is SAVISQKPSRDICQRGTSLTIQCQVDSQVTMMFWYRQQPGQSLTLIATANQGSEATYESGFVIDKFPISRPNLTFSTLTVSNMSPEDSSIYLCSVEGTLNTEAFFGQGTRLTVV.

This sequence joins TRBV7-3 and TRBJ2-3, with 9 positions matching TRBD2. Germline V lookup: CDR1 SGHTA, CDR2 FQGTGA. CDR3 length: 15 residues. With 2 bases clipped from V and 6 bases from J, the junction kept 6 bases outside the gene matches. The CDR3 sequence: CASSLLAGPADTQYF. In nucleotides, the CDR3 is TGTGCCAGCAGCTTACTAGCGGGACCCGCGGATACGCAGTATTTT.

This clonotype was seen only a few times. This rearrangement joins TRBV9 to TRBJ1-2; D ambiguous. CDR3 length: 13 residues. V was cut by 2 bases and J by 1 base, with 6 bases left in between. From germline, CDR1 is SGDLS and CDR2 YYNGEE. The CDR3 sequence: CASSVGRNYGYTF. DNA of the CDR3: TGTGCCAGCAGCGTTGGGCGTAACTATGGCTACACCTTC.

The chain uses TRBV7-3 and TRBJ2-2; possibly TRBD2 for D (6 bases). The CDR3 is 16 residues long. Trimming cost V 5 bases and J 7 bases, with 20 bases left between them. Germline values: CDR1 SGHTA, CDR2 FQGTGA. CDR3 bases: TGTGCCAGCAGCCCAGACCGACTAGTTGGGGGCGGGGAGCTGTTTTTT. It is translated as CASSPDRLVGGGELFF. Combining the CDR3 with reference TRBV7-3 and TRBJ2-2 gives the whole variable domain GAGVSQTPSNKVTEKGKYVELRCDPISGHTALYWYRQSLGQGPEFLIYFQGTGAADDSGLPNDRFFAVRPEGSVSTLKIQRTERGDSAVYLCASSPDRLVGGGELFFGEGSRLTVL.

This clonotype was seen only a few times. V and J are TRBV20-1 and TRBJ2-1; TRBD2 aligns across 7 bases. Germline V gene sequence: CDR1 DFQATT, CDR2 SNEGSKA (reference sequence). CDR3 length: 12 amino acids. V trimming: 1 base; J trimming: 8 bases; junction bases outside the gene matches: 2. The CDR3 is CSARGLAHEQFF. In DNA, the CDR3 is TGCAGTGCTAGAGGACTAGCCCATGAGCAGTTCTTC.

This chain connects TRBV27 to TRBJ2-7; TRBD1 might be the D (7 bases). The germline CDR1 and CDR2 sequences are MNHEY and SMNVEV (reference sequence). This CDR3 is 14 amino acids long. Trimming shortened V by 3 bases and J by 1 base, and 10 bases separated the two germline ends. The CDR3 coding sequence is TGTGCCAGCAGTTTCAGGGGGGCGTCCTACGAGCAGTACTTC. This sequence encodes CASSFRGASYEQYF.

The chain couples TRBV7-2 to TRBJ2-1, with 8 bases identical to TRBD2. The V gene's germline CDR1 is SGHTA and CDR2 FQGNSA. V gave up 5 bases and J gave up 3 bases; unmatched junction bases: 6. This CDR3 comprises 15 residues. As DNA, the CDR3 is TGTGCCAGCAGCACAGCGGGGGCCCTCTACAATGAGCAGTTCTTC. This codes for CASSTAGALYNEQFF.

This sequence joins TRBV7-9 and TRBJ1-6; D gene ambiguous. The germline V gene has CDR1 SEHNR and CDR2 FQNEAQ (reference sequence). The CDR3 consists of 12 residues. V dropped 8 bases and J dropped 5 bases, with 7 bases sitting between them. The CDR3 loop reads CASCPDNSPLHF. DNA for the CDR3: TGTGCCAGCTGCCCGGATAATTCACCCCTCCACTTT.

This clonotype was observed a handful of times. This chain joins TRBV4-1 and TRBJ2-1; 7 nucleotides agree with TRBD1. Trimming at V came to 2 bases and at J to 11 bases, leaving 6 bases not matched to a gene. The CDR3 runs 13 residues. In germline, CDR1 is MGHRA, CDR2 YSYEKL. The CDR3 nucleotides read TGCGCCAGCAGCCAAACTCAGGGGGTGAAGCAGTTCTTC. It is translated as CASSQTQGVKQFF.

The chain is built from TRBV12-3 or TRBV12-4 and TRBJ1-2, with 10 positions matching TRBD1. CDR3 length: 15 residues. J was trimmed by 6 bases and V by 5 bases; bases with no gene match: 9. CDR3 amino acids: CASSIRDRGRDGYTF. As DNA, the CDR3 is TGTGCCAGCAGTATCCGGGACAGGGGACGGGATGGCTACACCTTC.

This clonotype occurred once. The J gene is TRBJ2-1, the V gene TRBV27; either TRBD1 or TRBD2 may fit D (6 bases each). Trimming cost V 7 bases and J 12 bases, with 25 bases left between them. The CDR3 sequence is 15 residues long. Germline lookup yields CDR1 MNHEY and CDR2 SMNVEV (reference sequence). Here the CDR3 DNA reads TGTGCCAGCACCACGACCCGGGGGCCTGGGGATGGGCAGTTCTTC. Its protein is CASTTTRGPGDGQFF.

This clonotype showed up many times. The rearrangement uses TRBV9 and TRBJ2-7; D ambiguous. CDR3 length: 13 amino acids. The V end lost 4 bases, the J end lost 2 bases, and 10 bases lay between the germline ends. Germline V gives CDR1 SGDLS, CDR2 YYNGEE. The CDR3 is CASSPDPTYEQYF. The CDR3 DNA reads TGTGCCAGCAGCCCGGACCCGACCTACGAGCAGTACTTC.

Only a few counts were recorded for this clonotype. The chain has TRBV5-1 and TRBJ2-3; perhaps TRBD2 as D (6 bases). The CDR3 spans 15 residues. Germline V gene data show CDR1 as SGHRS and CDR2 as YFSETQ. V was cut by 4 bases and J by 3 bases, with 15 bases left in between. The CDR3 coding sequence is TGCGCCAGCAGCGGGGGACTCCTGGAGACAGATACGCAGTATTTT. Translated: CASSGGLLETDTQYF.

The gene calls are TRBV12-3 or TRBV12-4 and TRBJ2-6; no definite D call. V was cut by 4 bases and J by 2 bases, with 3 bases left in between. This CDR3 region has 13 residues. Written as DNA, the CDR3 is TGTGCCAGCAGTTCTACTGGGGCCAACGTCCTGACTTTC. Encoded protein: CASSSTGANVLTF.